This T cell receptor (beta chain) was observed in a study of blood T cell repertoires in COVID-19 (dated by TCRdb to about 2020). Regarding the complete study: Samples from collaborators originated in the United States, Italy and Spain and spanned both the acute and convalescent phases of COVID-19. Subjects who had been exposed to COVID-19, were actively infected with it, or had recovered from it provided the deeply sampled blood TCRbeta repertoires that made up the dataset. Where HLA class I and class II types were available, the types were taken from metadata supplied by the sample provider, not from assay-based typing. The sample metadata nearly always contained a de-identified subject ID, COVID-19 status, age in years and sex. The repertoires were made available in a free public database intended to serve as a resource for research on the immune response to SARS-CoV-2. The samples were drawn from the first 160 participants of the ongoing ImmuneRACE study and from over 950 subjects provided by 6 global collaborators. The prospective study material was composed of cDNA or gDNA derived from T cells, B-cell-depleted T cells, or PBMCs. Overall results and qualifications from the work: How much clinical and demographic metadata was included differed by source and by participant, and the metadata was provided uncurated.

The collaborating institutions used their own protocols to collect whole blood in K2EDTA tubes. Collaborator samples were shipped for TCRbeta analysis as frozen whole blood, isolated PBMCs, or DNA extracted from either sample type. Ends trimmed: V by 7 bases, J by 4 bases; bases unmatched to a gene: 3. From its cysteine to its phenylalanine, the CDR3 spans 12 amino acids. Only the CDR3 part of the read is kept: 36 bases, read in frame from the first base. Based on the germline V gene, the CDR1 and CDR2 sequences are SGHRS and YFSETQ. Comments on this clone: What this receptor recognizes is not known. No base qualities exist here, and no much larger clone lies one base off it.

TCRbeta CDR3 regions were amplified from genomic DNA using the immunoSEQ Assay, a bias-controlled multiplex PCR. In the source study's methods: The number of nucleated cells in each sample was estimated from the amplification of reference gene primers within the assay. Sequence reads were collapsed and filtered to measure the absolute abundance of every unique TCRbeta CDR3 rearrangement. For each sample, productive Simpson clonality was calculated by taking the square root of Simpson's diversity index across productive rearrangements. TCRdb retrieved this table from immuneACCESS and kept in-frame rearrangements only. Not all clones are present; in checked studies, unresolved V genes account for under half, and no reason is known for the remainder. The D gene and trimming were derived from the DNA, and the V and J assignments and clone size from that table. The sample table holds about 240,000 clones, of which around 84% were seen once. The ten most abundant clones make up roughly 3.3% of the sample.

The chain uses TRBV5-1 and TRBJ2-3; 7 nucleotides in the junction match TRBD1. The sample was peripheral blood. The clonotype comes from a woman aged 18 to 35 with acute or convalescent COVID-19. The sequence in DNA is TGCGCCAGCCAGGGGGATTCAGATACGCAGTATTTT. The encoded protein is CASQGDSDTQYF.